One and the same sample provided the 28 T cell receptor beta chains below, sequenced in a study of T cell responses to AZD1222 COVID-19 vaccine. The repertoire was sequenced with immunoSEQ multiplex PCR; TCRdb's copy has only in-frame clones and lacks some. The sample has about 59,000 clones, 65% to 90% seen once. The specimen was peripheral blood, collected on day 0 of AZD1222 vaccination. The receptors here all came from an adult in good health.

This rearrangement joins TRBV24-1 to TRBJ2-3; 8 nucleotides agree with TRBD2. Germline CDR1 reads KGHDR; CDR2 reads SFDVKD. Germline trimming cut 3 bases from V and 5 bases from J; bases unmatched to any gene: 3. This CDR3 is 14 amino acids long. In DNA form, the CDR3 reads TGTGCCACCAGTGATAGCGGGAGTGAAGATACGCAGTATTTT. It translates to CATSDSGSEDTQYF.

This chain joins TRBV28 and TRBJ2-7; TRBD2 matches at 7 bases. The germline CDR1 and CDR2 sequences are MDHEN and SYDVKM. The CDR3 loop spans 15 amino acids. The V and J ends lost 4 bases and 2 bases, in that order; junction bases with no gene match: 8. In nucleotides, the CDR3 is TGTGCCAGCAGTTCTCCTTCCGCGGGGGCCTACGAGCAGTACTTC. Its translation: CASSSPSAGAYEQYF.

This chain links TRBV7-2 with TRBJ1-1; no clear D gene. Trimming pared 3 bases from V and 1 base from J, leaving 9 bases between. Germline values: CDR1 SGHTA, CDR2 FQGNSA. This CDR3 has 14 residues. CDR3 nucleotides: TGTGCCAGCAGCTTGACGGTCCAGAACACTGAAGCTTTCTTT. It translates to CASSLTVQNTEAFF.

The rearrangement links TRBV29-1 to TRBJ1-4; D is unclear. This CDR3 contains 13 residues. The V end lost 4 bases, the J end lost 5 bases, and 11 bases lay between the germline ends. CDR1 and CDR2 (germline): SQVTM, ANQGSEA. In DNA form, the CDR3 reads TGCAGCGTTGGGCGGGGTCCGAATGAAAAACTGTTTTTT. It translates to CSVGRGPNEKLFF.

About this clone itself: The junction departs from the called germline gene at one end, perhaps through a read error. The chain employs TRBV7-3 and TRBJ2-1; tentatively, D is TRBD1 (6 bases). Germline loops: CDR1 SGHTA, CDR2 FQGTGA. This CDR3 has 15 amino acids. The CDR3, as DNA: TGTGCCAGCAGCCTAACAGGGTCCGGTTACAATGAGCAGTTCTTC. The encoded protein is CASSLTGSGYNEQFF.

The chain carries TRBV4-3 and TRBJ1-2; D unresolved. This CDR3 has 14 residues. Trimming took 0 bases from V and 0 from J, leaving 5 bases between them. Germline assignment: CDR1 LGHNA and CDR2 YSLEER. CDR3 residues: CASSQDLANYGYTF. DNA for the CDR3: TGCGCCAGCAGCCAAGATCTAGCTAACTATGGCTACACCTTC.

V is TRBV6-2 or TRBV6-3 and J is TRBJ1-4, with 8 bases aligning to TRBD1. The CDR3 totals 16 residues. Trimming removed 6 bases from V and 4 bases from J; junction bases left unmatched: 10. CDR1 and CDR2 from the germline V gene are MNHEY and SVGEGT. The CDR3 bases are TGTGCCAGCAGCCCGCAACGGGGACAGGATAATGAAAAACTGTTTTTT. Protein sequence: CASSPQRGQDNEKLFF.

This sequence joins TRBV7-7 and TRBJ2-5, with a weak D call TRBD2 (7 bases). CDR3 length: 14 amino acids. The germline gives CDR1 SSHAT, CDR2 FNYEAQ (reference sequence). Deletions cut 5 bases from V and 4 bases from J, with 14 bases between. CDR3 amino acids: CASSPQRGAETQYF. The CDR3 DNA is TGTGCCAGCAGCCCGCAACGGGGGGCAGAGACCCAGTACTTC.

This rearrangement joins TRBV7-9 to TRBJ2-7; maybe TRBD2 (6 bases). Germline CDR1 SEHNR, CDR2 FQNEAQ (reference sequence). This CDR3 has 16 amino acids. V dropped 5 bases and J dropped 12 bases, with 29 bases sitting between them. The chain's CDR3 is CASSPGSLIAESSGYF. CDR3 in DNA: TGTGCCAGCAGCCCCGGTTCTCTAATAGCGGAATCTTCGGGGTACTTC.

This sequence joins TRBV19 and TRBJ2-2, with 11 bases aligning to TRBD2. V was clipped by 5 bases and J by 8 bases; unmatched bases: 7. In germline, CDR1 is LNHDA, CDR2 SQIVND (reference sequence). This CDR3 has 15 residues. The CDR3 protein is CASSSGTSGLGELFF. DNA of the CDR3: TGTGCCAGTAGTTCCGGGACTAGCGGTTTAGGGGAGCTGTTTTTT.

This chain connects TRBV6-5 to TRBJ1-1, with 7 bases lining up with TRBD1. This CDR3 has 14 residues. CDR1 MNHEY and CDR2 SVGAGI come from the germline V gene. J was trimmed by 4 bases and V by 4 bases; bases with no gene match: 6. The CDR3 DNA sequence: TGTGCCAGCAGTTCCCGACAGGGAGGCACTGAAGCTTTCTTT. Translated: CASSSRQGGTEAFF.

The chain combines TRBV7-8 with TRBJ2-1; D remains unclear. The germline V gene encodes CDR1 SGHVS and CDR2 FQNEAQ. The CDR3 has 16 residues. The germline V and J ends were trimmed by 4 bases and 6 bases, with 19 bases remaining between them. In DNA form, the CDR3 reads TGTGCCAGCAGCTCCCTCTCCGGTGGGATCCTCAATGAGCAGTTCTTC. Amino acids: CASSSLSGGILNEQFF. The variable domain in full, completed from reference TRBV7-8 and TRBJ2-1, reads GAGVSQSPRYKVAKRGQDVALRCDPISGHVSLFWYQQALGQGPEFLTYFQNEAQLDKSGLPSDRFFAERPEGSVSTLKIQRTQQEDSAVYLCASSSLSGGILNEQFFGPGTRLTVL.

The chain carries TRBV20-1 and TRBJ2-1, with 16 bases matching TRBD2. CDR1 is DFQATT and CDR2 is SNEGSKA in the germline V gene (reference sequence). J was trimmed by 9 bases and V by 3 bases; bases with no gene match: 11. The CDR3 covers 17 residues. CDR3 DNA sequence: TGCAGTGCTAGTGGGACTAGCGGGAGGGCCGGCGAAGGTGAGCAGTTCTTC. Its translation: CSASGTSGRAGEGEQFF.

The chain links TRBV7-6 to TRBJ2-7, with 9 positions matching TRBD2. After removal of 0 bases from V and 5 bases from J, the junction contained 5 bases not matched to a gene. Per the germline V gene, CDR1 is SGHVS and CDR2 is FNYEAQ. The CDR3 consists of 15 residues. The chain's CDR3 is CASSLARREGNEQYV. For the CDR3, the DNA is TGTGCCAGCAGCTTAGCCCGGCGGGAGGGCAACGAGCAGTACGTC.

The CDR3 DNA sequence: TGCGCCAGCATTTGCGGGGGGCATCTAGGTGGCTACACCTTC. Amino acids: CASICGGHLGGYTF. The chain joins TRBV23-1 to TRBJ1-2, with a possible D match to TRBD1 (6 bases). TRBV23-1 counts as an open reading frame of uncertain function. CDR3 length equals 14 residues. V shed 7 bases and J shed 7 bases, with 19 bases lying between them.

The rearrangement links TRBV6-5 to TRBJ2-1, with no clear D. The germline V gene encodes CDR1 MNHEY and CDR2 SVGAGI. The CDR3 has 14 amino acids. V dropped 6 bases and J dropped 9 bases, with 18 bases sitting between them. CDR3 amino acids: CASSGGPGKREQFF. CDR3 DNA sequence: TGTGCCAGCAGCGGTGGGCCAGGAAAGCGTGAGCAGTTCTTC.

CDR3 residues: CATSDPGSTDTQYF. The CDR3 DNA reads TGTGCCACCAGTGACCCCGGTAGCACAGATACGCAGTATTTT. The chain combines TRBV24-1 with TRBJ2-3; D is unresolved. Germline CDR1 KGHDR, CDR2 SFDVKD. The CDR3 has 14 amino acids. Trimming took 4 bases from V and 0 from J, leaving 7 bases between them.

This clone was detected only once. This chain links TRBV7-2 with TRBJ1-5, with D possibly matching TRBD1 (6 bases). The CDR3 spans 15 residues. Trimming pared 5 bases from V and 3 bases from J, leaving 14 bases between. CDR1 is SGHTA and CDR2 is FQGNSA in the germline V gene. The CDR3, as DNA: TGTGCCAGCAGCGCAAAGGGGGGGGACAATCAGCCCCAGCATTTT. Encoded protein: CASSAKGGDNQPQHF.

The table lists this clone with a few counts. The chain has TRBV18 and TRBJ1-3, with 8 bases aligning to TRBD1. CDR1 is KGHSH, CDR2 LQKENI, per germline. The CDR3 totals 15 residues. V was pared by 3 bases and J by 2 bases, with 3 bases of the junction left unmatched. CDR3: CASSPTGEAGNTIYF. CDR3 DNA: TGTGCCAGCTCACCGACAGGGGAGGCTGGAAACACCATATATTTT.

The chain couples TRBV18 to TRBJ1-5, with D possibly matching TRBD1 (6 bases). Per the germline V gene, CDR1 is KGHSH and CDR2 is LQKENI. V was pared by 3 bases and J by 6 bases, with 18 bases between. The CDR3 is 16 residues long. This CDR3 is CASSPGAGEPRQPQHF. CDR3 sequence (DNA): TGTGCCAGCTCACCGGGGGCCGGGGAGCCACGTCAGCCCCAGCATTTT.

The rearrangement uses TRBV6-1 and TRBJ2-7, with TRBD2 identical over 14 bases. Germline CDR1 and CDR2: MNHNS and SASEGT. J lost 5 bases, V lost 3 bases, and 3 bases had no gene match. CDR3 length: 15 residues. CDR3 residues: CASSDPGLAGDEQYV. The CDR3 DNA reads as TGTGCCAGCAGTGACCCGGGACTAGCGGGAGACGAGCAGTACGTC.

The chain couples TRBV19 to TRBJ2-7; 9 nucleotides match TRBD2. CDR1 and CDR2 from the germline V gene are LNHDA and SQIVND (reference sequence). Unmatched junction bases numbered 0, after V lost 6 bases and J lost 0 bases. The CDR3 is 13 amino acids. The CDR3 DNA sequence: TGTGCCAGTAGGACTAGCGGCTCCTACGAGCAGTACTTC. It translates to CASRTSGSYEQYF.

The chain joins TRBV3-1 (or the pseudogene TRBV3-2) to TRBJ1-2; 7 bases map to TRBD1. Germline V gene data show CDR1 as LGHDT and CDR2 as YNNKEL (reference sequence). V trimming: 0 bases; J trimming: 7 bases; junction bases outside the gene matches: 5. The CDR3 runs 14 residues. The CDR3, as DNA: TGTGCCAGCAGCCAAGATGACAGGGCCTTTGGCTACACCTTC. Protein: CASSQDDRAFGYTF.

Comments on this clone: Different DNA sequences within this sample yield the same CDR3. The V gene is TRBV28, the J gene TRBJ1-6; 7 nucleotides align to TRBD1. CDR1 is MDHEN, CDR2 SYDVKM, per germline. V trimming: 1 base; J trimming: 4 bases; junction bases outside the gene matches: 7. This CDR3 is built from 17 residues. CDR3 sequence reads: CASSLLSGGQYNSPLHF. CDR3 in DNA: TGTGCCAGCAGTTTATTATCGGGGGGACAGTATAATTCACCCCTCCACTTT.

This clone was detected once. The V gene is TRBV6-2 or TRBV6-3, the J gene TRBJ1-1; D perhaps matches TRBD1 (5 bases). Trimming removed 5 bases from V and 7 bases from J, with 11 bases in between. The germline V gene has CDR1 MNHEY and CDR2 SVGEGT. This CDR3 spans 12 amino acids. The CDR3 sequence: CASSRDGNEAFF. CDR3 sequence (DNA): TGTGCCAGCAGTCGGGACGGTAATGAAGCTTTCTTT.

This chain's CDR3 is CASSLTDTTDTQYF. The DNA for the CDR3 is TGTGCCAGCAGTTTAACGGACACCACAGATACGCAGTATTTT. The rearrangement joins TRBV27 to TRBJ2-3, with D possibly TRBD1 on 5 matching bases. The CDR3 contains 14 residues. V lost 2 bases, J lost 2 bases, and 8 bases lay in between. Germline CDR1 is MNHEY and CDR2 is SMNVEV (reference sequence).

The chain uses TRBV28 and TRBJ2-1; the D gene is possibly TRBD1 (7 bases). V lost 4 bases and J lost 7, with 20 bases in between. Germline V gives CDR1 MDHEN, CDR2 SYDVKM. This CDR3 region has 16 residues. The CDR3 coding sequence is TGTGCCAGCAGTTCGGGTCTCGGCAGGGGGGTTAATGAGCAGTTCTTC. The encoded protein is CASSSGLGRGVNEQFF.

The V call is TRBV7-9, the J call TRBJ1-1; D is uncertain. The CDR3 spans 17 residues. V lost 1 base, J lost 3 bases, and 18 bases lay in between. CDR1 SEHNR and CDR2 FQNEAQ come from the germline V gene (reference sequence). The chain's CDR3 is CASSLGLGHRIDTEAFF. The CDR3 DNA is TGTGCCAGCAGCTTAGGGTTGGGTCATAGGATTGACACTGAAGCTTTCTTT.